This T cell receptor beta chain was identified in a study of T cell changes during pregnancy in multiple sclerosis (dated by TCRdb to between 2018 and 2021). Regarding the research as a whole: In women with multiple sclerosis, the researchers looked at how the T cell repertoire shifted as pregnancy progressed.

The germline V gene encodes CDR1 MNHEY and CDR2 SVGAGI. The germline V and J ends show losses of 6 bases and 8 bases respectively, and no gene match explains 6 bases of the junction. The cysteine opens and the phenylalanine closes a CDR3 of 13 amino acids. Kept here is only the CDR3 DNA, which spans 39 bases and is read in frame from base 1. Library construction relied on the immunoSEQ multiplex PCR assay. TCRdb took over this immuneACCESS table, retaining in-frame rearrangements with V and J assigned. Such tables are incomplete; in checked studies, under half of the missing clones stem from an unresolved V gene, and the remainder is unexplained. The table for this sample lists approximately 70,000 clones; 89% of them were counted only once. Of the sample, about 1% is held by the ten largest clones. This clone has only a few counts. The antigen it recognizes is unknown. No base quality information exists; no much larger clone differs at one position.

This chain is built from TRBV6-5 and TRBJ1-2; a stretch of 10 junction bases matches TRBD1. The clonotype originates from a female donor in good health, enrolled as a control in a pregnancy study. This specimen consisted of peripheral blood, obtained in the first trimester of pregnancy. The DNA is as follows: TGTGCCAGCAGCCTAGACAGGGGGCAGGGCTACACCTTC. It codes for CASSLDRGQGYTF.